This T cell receptor beta chain emerged from a study of T cell responses to AZD1222 COVID-19 vaccine. Findings and limits, study-wide: Donors were largely white British and mainly female; clonal diversity was possibly underestimated.

Remarks on this clone: Its antigen remains unknown.

Only in-frame clones appear in the TCRdb table, and some are missing; sequencing was by immunoSEQ multiplex PCR. Of 110,000 or so clones in the sample, roughly 87% were seen once. The origin of this receptor is an adult in good health. The sequencing used peripheral blood, collected on day 0 of MenACWY control vaccination.

The CDR3 coding sequence is TGTGCCAGCAGCCGACGGGGGTCTGGGGCCAACGTCCTGACTTTC. Translating it yields CASSRRGSGANVLTF. The chain recombines TRBV5-6 with TRBJ2-6, with D possibly matching TRBD2 (6 bases). CDR1 and CDR2 from the germline V gene are SGHDT and YYEEEE. The V gene lost 4 bases and the J gene lost 1 base, with 9 bases spanning the gap. The CDR3 consists of 15 residues.